The 24 T cell receptor beta chains below were found in one sample sequenced in a study of cytomegalovirus exposure and HLA in healthy donors. The study ran its PCR with 60 Vbeta and 13 Jbeta primers. Using immunoSEQ multiplex PCR, the repertoire was profiled, and TCRdb retains in-frame clones only, with some absent. The table lists roughly 250,000 clones, 84% of them singletons. The sequenced sample was PBMCs. The receptors here all came from a woman aged 40 to 50 in good health and CMV-seropositive.

This chain connects TRBV9 to TRBJ2-1, with D possibly matching TRBD1 (6 bases). The V gene lost 0 bases and the J gene lost 10 bases, with 14 bases spanning the gap. Per germline, CDR1 SGDLS and CDR2 YYNGEE. This CDR3 contains 14 residues. Here the CDR3 reads CASSVAMGAWEQFF. CDR3 in DNA: TGTGCCAGCAGCGTAGCTATGGGGGCATGGGAGCAGTTCTTC.

This rearrangement joins TRBV25-1 to TRBJ1-5; tentative D call: TRBD1 (5 bases). CDR3 length: 15 amino acids. Germline V gene sequence: CDR1 MGHDK, CDR2 SYGVNS. V lost 5 bases to trimming and J lost 7 bases, with 18 bases between them. CDR3 region: CASSPPGGRGQPQHF. CDR3 in DNA: TGTGCCAGCAGTCCCCCCGGGGGGAGGGGCCAGCCCCAGCATTTT.

The chain combines TRBV27 with TRBJ1-2; TRBD1 matches at 8 bases. Germline V lookup: CDR1 MNHEY, CDR2 SMNVEV (reference sequence). V lost 8 bases and J lost 1; bases outside the gene matches: 3. The CDR3 consists of 13 residues. This CDR3 is CASGTGVNYGYTF. The CDR3 DNA sequence: TGTGCCAGCGGGACAGGCGTTAACTATGGCTACACCTTC.

The chain is built from TRBV28 and TRBJ1-5; D perhaps matches TRBD1 (6 bases). Between the trimmed V and J ends, which lost 3 bases and 8 bases, there was a span of 14 bases. CDR1 MDHEN and CDR2 SYDVKM come from the germline V gene. CDR3 size: 14 residues. The CDR3 spells CASSLGTGFKPQHF. In nucleotides, the CDR3 is TGTGCCAGCAGTTTGGGTACAGGGTTTAAGCCCCAGCATTTT.

The chain couples TRBV10-3 to TRBJ1-2; D not certain. V shed 4 bases and J shed 2 bases, with 11 bases lying between them. The CDR3 spans 14 residues. CDR1 and CDR2 (germline): ENHRY, SYGVKD. CDR3 amino acids: CAISAIEMNYGYTF. CDR3 coding DNA: TGTGCCATCAGTGCCATCGAGATGAACTATGGCTACACCTTC.

The chain recombines TRBV7-3 with TRBJ1-3; D is uncertain. V lost 5 bases and J lost 2, with 16 bases in between. From germline, CDR1 is SGHTA and CDR2 FQGTGA. The CDR3 is 16 residues long. CDR3 sequence reads: CASSPPFPEAGNTIYF. The CDR3 nucleotides read TGTGCCAGCAGCCCCCCGTTTCCTGAGGCTGGAAACACCATATATTTT. Full variable domain (rest looked up from reference TRBV7-3 and TRBJ1-3): GAGVSQTPSNKVTEKGKYVELRCDPISGHTALYWYRQSLGQGPEFLIYFQGTGAADDSGLPNDRFFAVRPEGSVSTLKIQRTERGDSAVYLCASSPPFPEAGNTIYFGEGSWLTVV.

This sequence joins TRBV6-6 and TRBJ2-2; TRBD2 matches at 8 bases. The CDR3 loop spans 16 amino acids. The J segment lost 3 bases and the V segment lost 4 bases, leaving 7 bases of the junction unmatched. Per the germline V gene, CDR1 is MNHNY and CDR2 is SVGAGI (reference sequence). The CDR3 sequence is CASSFRGGSDTGELFF. CDR3 nucleotide sequence: TGTGCCAGCAGTTTCCGCGGGGGGTCGGACACCGGGGAGCTGTTTTTT.

The V call is TRBV5-1, the J call TRBJ2-1; TRBD1 matches 8 bases. There are 15 residues in the CDR3. Germline CDR1 and CDR2: SGHRS and YFSETQ. V was clipped by 0 bases and J by 8 bases; unmatched bases: 7. In nucleotides, the CDR3 is TGCGCCAGCAGCTTGGCACAGGGGGTAAATGATGAGCAGTTCTTC. This sequence encodes CASSLAQGVNDEQFF. Using reference TRBV5-1 and TRBJ2-1 for the parts outside the CDR3, the full variable domain is KAGVTQTPRYLIKTRGQQVTLSCSPISGHRSVSWYQQTPGQGLQFLFEYFSETQRNKGNFPGRFSGRQFSNSRSEMNVSTLELGDSALYLCASSLAQGVNDEQFFGPGTRLTVL.

This chain links TRBV5-4 with TRBJ2-2; the D is unclear. The germline V and J ends were trimmed by 3 bases and 3 bases, with 3 bases remaining between them. This CDR3 has 12 amino acids. Per germline, CDR1 SGHNT and CDR2 YYREEE (reference sequence). In nucleotides, the CDR3 is TGTGCCAGCAGCTCAGACACCGGGGAGCTGTTTTTT. It translates to CASSSDTGELFF.

The chain recombines TRBV28 with TRBJ2-1; 9 nucleotides align to TRBD2. CDR1 is MDHEN, CDR2 SYDVKM, per germline. The CDR3 has 16 residues. J was trimmed by 4 bases and V by 6 bases; bases with no gene match: 10. Here the CDR3 reads CASSQGGLAAYNEQFF. The CDR3 DNA follows: TGTGCCAGCAGCCAAGGGGGACTAGCTGCGTACAATGAGCAGTTCTTC.

This clone was seen a handful of times. The V call is TRBV10-3, the J call TRBJ1-5; D is unclear. Germline lookup yields CDR1 ENHRY and CDR2 SYGVKD. With 0 bases removed from V and 7 bases from J, the gap between germline ends came to 7 bases. The CDR3 sequence is 13 residues long. CDR3 nucleotides: TGTGCCATCAGTGAGTCTGGCGGCCAGCCCCAGCATTTT. Translation gives CAISESGGQPQHF.

CDR3 in DNA: TGTGCCAGCAAGTTCATTAGCGGTAGCTCCTACGAGCAGTACTTC. It specifies CASKFISGSSYEQYF. V usage is TRBV2 and J usage is TRBJ2-7, with D possibly matching TRBD2 (6 bases). This CDR3 has 15 residues. The ends were cut back, 7 bases at V and 0 bases at J, with 16 bases in the middle. Germline V gene sequence: CDR1 SNHLY, CDR2 FYNNEI.

This rearrangement joins TRBV5-1 to TRBJ2-6, with 7 bases aligning to TRBD2. Germline CDR1 and CDR2: SGHRS and YFSETQ. The CDR3 contains 17 residues. Losses at the gene ends were 0 bases for V and 0 bases for J; bases not matched to a gene: 3. In DNA form, the CDR3 reads TGCGCCAGCAGCTTGGCCTCTAGCGGCTCTGGGGCCAACGTCCTGACTTTC. Its protein product is CASSLASSGSGANVLTF. The full variable domain, completed using reference TRBV5-1 and TRBJ2-6, is KAGVTQTPRYLIKTRGQQVTLSCSPISGHRSVSWYQQTPGQGLQFLFEYFSETQRNKGNFPGRFSGRQFSNSRSEMNVSTLELGDSALYLCASSLASSGSGANVLTFGAGSRLTVL.

J is TRBJ1-4 and V is TRBV27; possibly TRBD1 for D (5 bases). The CDR3 loop spans 13 amino acids. The V end lost 3 bases, the J end lost 8 bases, and 10 bases lay between the germline ends. CDR1 is MNHEY and CDR2 is SMNVEV in the germline V gene (reference sequence). Here the CDR3 reads CASSFTGYEKLFF. CDR3 coding DNA: TGTGCCAGCAGTTTTACAGGCTACGAAAAACTGTTTTTT.

The rearrangement joins TRBV4-1 to TRBJ2-5; TRBD2 aligns across 11 bases. The V and J ends lost 5 bases and 5 bases, in that order; junction bases with no gene match: 4. Germline CDR1 reads MGHRA; CDR2 reads YSYEKL. The CDR3 totals 14 residues. DNA for the CDR3: TGCGCCAGCAGCGTACTAGCGGGAGTGGAGACCCAGTACTTC. It encodes CASSVLAGVETQYF.

The rearrangement links TRBV9 to TRBJ2-5; 10 bases line up with TRBD2. V shed 2 bases and J 5 bases; nucleotides not matched to a gene: 12. The germline CDR1 and CDR2 sequences are SGDLS and YYNGEE. The CDR3 consists of 17 residues. CDR3 amino acids: CASSVDGLAGAGETQYF. In DNA, the CDR3 is TGTGCCAGCAGCGTCGACGGCCTAGCGGGAGCCGGGGAGACCCAGTACTTC.

This rearrangement joins TRBV14 to TRBJ1-2, with 10 bases identical to TRBD1. Germline V gene lookup returns CDR1 SGHDN and CDR2 FVKESK. The CDR3 length is 19 residues. V lost 3 bases to trimming and J lost 6 bases; unmatched junction nucleotides: 19. The CDR3 sequence is CASSHRRDRWGQGINGYTF. In DNA, the CDR3 is TGTGCCAGCAGCCACAGAAGAGACCGCTGGGGACAGGGGATCAATGGCTACACCTTC.

This clone was observed a single time. The chain employs TRBV6-1 and TRBJ2-3; D remains ambiguous. Germline V lookup: CDR1 MNHNS, CDR2 SASEGT. The CDR3 runs to 17 residues. Trimming pared 2 bases from V and 1 base from J, leaving 16 bases between. The CDR3 sequence: CASSELIGKMGTDTQYF. The CDR3 coding sequence is TGTGCCAGCAGTGAATTAATTGGCAAAATGGGCACAGATACGCAGTATTTT.

The chain has TRBV6-5 and TRBJ1-6; D might be TRBD1 (6 bases). V was clipped by 5 bases and J by 11 bases, with 16 bases between them. Germline-derived CDR1 and CDR2 are MNHEY and SVGAGI. The CDR3 covers 14 residues. CDR3 sequence: CASSSYDRLAPLHF. The DNA for the CDR3 is TGTGCCAGCAGTAGTTATGACAGGCTAGCACCCCTCCACTTT.

The rearrangement uses TRBV30 and TRBJ1-2, with 9 bases matching TRBD1. With V trimmed by 0 bases and J by 3 bases, 8 bases remained unmatched. The germline gives CDR1 GTSNPN, CDR2 SVGIG (reference sequence). CDR3 length equals 16 residues. The CDR3 nucleotides read TGTGCCTGGAGTGTAGGGGGACAGGGCGTTTACTATGGCTACACCTTC. It codes for CAWSVGGQGVYYGYTF.

CDR3 sequence reads: CASSGTGVGTDTQYF. In DNA, the CDR3 is TGTGCCAGCAGTGGGACAGGGGTAGGCACAGATACGCAGTATTTT. This chain joins TRBV28 and TRBJ2-3; TRBD1 agrees at 10 bases. With 5 bases clipped from V and 1 base from J, the junction kept 3 bases outside the gene matches. CDR3 length: 15 amino acids. Germline-derived CDR1 and CDR2 are MDHEN and SYDVKM.

This chain uses TRBV19 with TRBJ2-1; 8 bases are shared with TRBD2. J was trimmed by 0 bases and V by 6 bases; bases with no gene match: 4. Germline CDR1 reads LNHDA; CDR2 reads SQIVND (reference sequence). CDR3 length equals 15 residues. CDR3 loop: CASSQLAVSYNEQFF. In DNA, the CDR3 is TGTGCCAGTAGCCAACTAGCGGTCTCCTACAATGAGCAGTTCTTC.

The rearrangement joins TRBV15 to TRBJ2-5; the match to TRBD2 covers 9 bases. Germline V gene data show CDR1 as LNHNV and CDR2 as YYDKDF (reference sequence). V dropped 5 bases and J dropped 2; count of bases not matched to a gene: 6. The CDR3 has 15 amino acids. The chain's CDR3 is CATSGITSGQETQYF. CDR3 nucleotides: TGTGCCACCAGCGGAATAACTAGCGGGCAAGAGACCCAGTACTTC.

The chain links TRBV5-1 to TRBJ2-7; D may be TRBD1 (6 bases). V dropped 0 bases and J dropped 2 bases, with 9 bases sitting between them. The CDR3 runs 14 residues. CDR1 and CDR2 from the germline V gene are SGHRS and YFSETQ. The CDR3 nucleotides read TGCGCCAGCAGCTTGGGGGGGACAACCTACGAGCAGTACTTC. It encodes CASSLGGTTYEQYF.